This T cell receptor beta chain is from a study of Ad26.COV2.S vaccination and SARS-CoV-2 variants. Study information: The study gave Ad26.COV2.S intramuscularly, once or twice 56 days apart. Regarding the study as a whole: Vaccine recipients posted higher spike-specific TCR breadth than their placebo counterparts.

J was trimmed by 11 bases and V by 6 bases; bases with no gene match: 16. This CDR3 has 15 amino acids. Looked up from germline, CDR1 is MNHEY and CDR2 is SVGAGI. Regarding treatment: 15 to 20 received Ad26.COV2.S at low or high dose, single or two shots; about 5 received placebo; per-sample allocation not given. At day 63 after the first vaccine or placebo injection, samples were drawn. At a Boston site, the person donating was an adult of 18-55 years. Vaccination employed an Ad26 vector expressing the Wuhan-strain SARS-CoV-2 spike. Notes on this clone: What it binds is unknown.

Only in-frame clones appear in the TCRdb table, and some are missing; sequencing was by immunoSEQ multiplex PCR. This sample yields 290,000 or so clones, of which roughly 86% are seen a single time; 2.5% to 3.5% belongs to the top ten. This TCR came from a person aged 18-60 years who received the Ad26.COV2.S COVID-19 vaccine or a placebo. Material: peripheral blood, obtained in a trial of Ad26.COV2.S vaccine versus placebo. This chain links TRBV6-5 with TRBJ1-1, with 9 bases lining up with TRBD1. This CDR3 is CASSRGQGTPYLAFF. The CDR3 nucleotides read TGTGCCAGCAGCCGTGGACAGGGGACCCCATATTTGGCTTTCTTT.